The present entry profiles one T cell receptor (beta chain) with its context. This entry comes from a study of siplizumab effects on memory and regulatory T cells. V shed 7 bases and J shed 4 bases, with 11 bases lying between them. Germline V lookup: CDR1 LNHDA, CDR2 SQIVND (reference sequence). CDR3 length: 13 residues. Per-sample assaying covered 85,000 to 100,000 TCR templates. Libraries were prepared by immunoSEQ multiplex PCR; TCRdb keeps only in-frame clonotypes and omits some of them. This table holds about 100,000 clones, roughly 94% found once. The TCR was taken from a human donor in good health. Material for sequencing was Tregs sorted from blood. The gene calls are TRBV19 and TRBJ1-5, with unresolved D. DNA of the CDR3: TGTGCCAGTACCCTAACAAGGAATCAGCCCCAGCATTTT. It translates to CASTLTRNQPQHF.